The 9 T cell receptor beta chains below were found in one sample sequenced in a study of identical twins. TCRdb reprocessed the 5' RACE reads with MiXCR, giving one entry per CDR3 protein. In the table there are 1.5 million to 2 million distinct CDR3 sequences, about 32% of which are singletons. Sequencing was done on a sample of cord blood. Receptors were obtained from a newborn girl in good health.

This clonotype was seen a few times. The V and J genes are TRBV5-1 and TRBJ1-2; D may be TRBD1 (5 bases). This CDR3 has 15 amino acids. CDR1 SGHRS and CDR2 YFSETQ come from the germline V gene. The V and J ends lost 0 bases and 5 bases respectively, with 14 bases between them. CDR3 sequence reads: CASSLAGGFGYGYTF. The CDR3 bases are TGCGCCAGCAGCTTGGCCGGGGGGTTCGGGTATGGCTACACCTTC.

The CDR3 region is CASSLSGGAHEQYF. The CDR3 DNA reads TGTGCCAGCAGTCTTAGCGGGGGGGCCCACGAGCAGTACTTC. The V and J genes are TRBV27 and TRBJ2-5, with 11 nucleotides matching TRBD2. The DNA end favors TRBJ2-7, so the J call may be wrong. Germline values: CDR1 MNHEY, CDR2 SMNVEV (reference sequence). The CDR3 has 14 residues.

This clonotype was counted ten times or more. The chain employs TRBV5-1 and TRBJ1-2, with 7 bases matching TRBD1. Trimming cost V 2 bases and J 4 bases; bases outside gene matches: 2. The CDR3 has 13 residues. CDR1 is SGHRS and CDR2 is YFSETQ in the germline V gene. The CDR3 coding sequence is TGCGCCAGCAGCTTTGACAGGGCCTATGGCTACACCTTC. This encodes CASSFDRAYGYTF.

This chain uses TRBV12-3 or TRBV12-4 with TRBJ2-1; tentatively, D is TRBD1 (5 bases). Trimming cost V 6 bases and J 7 bases, with 19 bases left between them. The CDR3 spans 15 residues. The CDR3 loop is CASSLQDSGLNEQFF. The CDR3 DNA reads as TGTGCCAGCAGCCTGCAGGATTCAGGGCTAAATGAGCAGTTCTTC.

The chain has TRBV27 and TRBJ1-4; TRBD1 aligns across 9 bases. The CDR3 length is 15 residues. The V segment lost 8 bases and the J segment 4 bases; nucleotides outside the gene matches: 8. Germline lookup yields CDR1 MNHEY and CDR2 SMNVEV (reference sequence). The CDR3 nucleotides are TGTGCCAGCCACGGACAGGGGCGACTTAATGAAAAACTGTTTTTT. Protein: CASHGQGRLNEKLFF.

This chain's CDR3 is CASSQATEQFF. In DNA form, the CDR3 reads TGTGCCAGCAGCCAAGCAACAGAGCAGTTCTTC. V is TRBV14 and J is TRBJ2-1; D gene unclear. This CDR3 is built from 11 residues. V lost 1 base and J 10 bases, leaving 5 bases between the germline ends. The V gene's germline CDR1 is SGHDN and CDR2 FVKESK.

This clonotype was detected only a few times. The rearrangement links TRBV2 to TRBJ2-3, with unresolved D. CDR1 and CDR2 from the germline V gene are SNHLY and FYNNEI. V was trimmed by 5 bases and J by 2 bases, leaving 17 bases between them. The CDR3 is made up of 16 amino acids. The CDR3 region is CASSPPTVFDTDTQYF. In DNA form, the CDR3 reads TGTGCCAGCAGTCCTCCTACAGTGTTCGACACAGATACGCAGTATTTT.

This clonotype was observed a few times. The V and J genes are TRBV30 and TRBJ2-5; D tentatively reads TRBD1 or TRBD2 (5 bases each). The V and J ends lost 3 bases and 2 bases respectively, with 7 bases between them. CDR3 length: 12 amino acids. Germline CDR1 is GTSNPN and CDR2 is SVGIG (reference sequence). The CDR3, as DNA: TGTGCCTGGAGGAGGGGTCAAGAGACCCAGTACTTC. Translated: CAWRRGQETQYF.

In this sample, this clonotype turned up a few times. The CDR3 here is CASSHRRDAIYGYTF. CDR3 coding DNA: TGTGCCAGCAGCCACCGCCGGGACGCAATATATGGCTACACCTTC. The chain carries TRBV3-1 and TRBJ1-2, with TRBD1 as a possible D gene (5 bases). The ends were cut back, 3 bases at V and 5 bases at J, with 16 bases in the middle. Germline CDR1 LGHDT, CDR2 YNNKEL (reference sequence). The CDR3 length is 15 residues.